This entry features one T cell receptor (beta chain) sequence. This sample stems from a study of blood T cell repertoires in COVID-19. In the study overall: From the United States, Italy and Spain came samples of acute and convalescent COVID-19.

Clones were sequenced by immunoSEQ multiplex PCR, and TCRdb holds only the in-frame ones, with some missing. The table has about 270,000 clones, around 89% seen once. The CDR3 is 15 amino acids. V trimming: 5 bases; J trimming: 1 base; junction bases outside the gene matches: 4. Per the germline V gene, CDR1 is SGHTA and CDR2 is FQGTGA. This study enrolled people aged about 18 to 100 from roughly 22 US geographic areas. Cohorts were assigned according to the clinical history that participants reported. The source is a woman in her sixties or seventies in a cohort exposed to, infected with or recovered from COVID-19 (not recorded which). The genes are TRBV7-3 and TRBJ2-2, with TRBD1 matching over 7 bases. The sample taken for sequencing was PBMCs or T cells enriched from blood (not recorded which). The CDR3 DNA sequence: TGTGCCAGCAGCCCCCGGACAGGGAACACCGGGGAGCTGTTTTTT. Translated: CASSPRTGNTGELFF.